This T cell receptor (beta chain) was sequenced during a study of T cells in Graves' hyperthyroidism and ophthalmopathy. Study findings and constraints: Stable hyperthyroidism and ophthalmopathy were separated using 13 V-J signatures. Blood also showed most of the thyroid clonotypes that were expanded above 0.001.

Hyperthyroidism in the patients, aged 18 to 65, was newly diagnosed and under 2 months in duration. Diagnoses rested on clinical symptoms, serum thyroxine and TRAb, thyroid ultrasound and orbital computed tomography. The CDR3 has 16 residues. Germline V gene sequence: CDR1 SGHTA, CDR2 FQGNSA. The V end lost 1 base, the J end lost 0 bases, and 12 bases lay between the germline ends. A remark on this clonotype: Its antigen is not identified.

The investigators amplified TCR beta CDR3 regions from RNA transcripts. The study used the HTBI primer set for a first-round RT-PCR of the TCR CDR3. TCRdb reanalysed the multiplex PCR reads using MiXCR and keeps one entry per CDR3 protein. The sample carries 560,000 or so distinct CDR3 sequences, 46% recorded once. The chain combines TRBV7-2 with TRBJ2-5; maybe TRBD1 (5 bases). Sample: peripheral blood or thyroid tissue (not recorded which). This receptor was identified in a woman aged 18 to 35 with Graves' hyperthyroidism. The CDR3 here is CASSLGGGRYQETQYF. The CDR3 DNA reads TGTGCCAGCAGCTTAGGGGGCGGACGGTACCAAGAGACCCAGTACTTC.